This T cell receptor (beta chain) was observed in a study of blood T cells in healthy people across ages. This clonotype was recorded at least ten times. The study isolated at least 6.5 million PBMCs from each sample. Germline V gene sequence: CDR1 MGHDK, CDR2 SYGVNS. The germline V and J ends were trimmed by 2 bases and 3 bases, with 10 bases remaining between them. This CDR3 region has 14 residues. A second PCR, run for 7 to 11 cycles, used a sample-barcoded 5' primer plus a J-beta primer mix. TCRdb itself ran the 5' RACE reads through MiXCR, one entry per CDR3 protein. Found here are around 750,000 distinct CDR3 sequences, about 53% of them singletons; the top ten hold approximately 40%.

Sequencing was carried out using blood. The rearrangement joins TRBV25-1 to TRBJ1-1; D remains ambiguous. This sequence was found in a man of 80 years or more in good health. CDR3 amino acids: CASSEMGRDTEAFF. The CDR3 DNA is TGTGCCAGCAGTGAAATGGGGAGGGACACTGAAGCTTTCTTT. The entire variable domain, with the rest obtained from reference TRBV25-1 and TRBJ1-1, is as follows: EADIYQTPRYLVIGTGKKITLECSQTMGHDKMYWYQQDPGMELHLIHYSYGVNSTEKGDLSSESTVSRIRTEHFPLTLESARPSHTSQYLCASSEMGRDTEAFFGQGTRLTVV.